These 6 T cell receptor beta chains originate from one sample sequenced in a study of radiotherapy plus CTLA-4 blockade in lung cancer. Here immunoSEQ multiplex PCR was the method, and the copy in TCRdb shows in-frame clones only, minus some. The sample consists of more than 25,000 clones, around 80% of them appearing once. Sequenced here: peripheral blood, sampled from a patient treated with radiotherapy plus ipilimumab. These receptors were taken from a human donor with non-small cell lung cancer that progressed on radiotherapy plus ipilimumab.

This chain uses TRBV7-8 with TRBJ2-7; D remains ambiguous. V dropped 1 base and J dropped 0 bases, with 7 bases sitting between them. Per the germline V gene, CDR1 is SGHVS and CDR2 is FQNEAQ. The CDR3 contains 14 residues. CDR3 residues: CASSLGFSSYEQYF. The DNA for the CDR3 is TGTGCCAGCAGCTTAGGGTTCAGCTCCTACGAGCAGTACTTC.

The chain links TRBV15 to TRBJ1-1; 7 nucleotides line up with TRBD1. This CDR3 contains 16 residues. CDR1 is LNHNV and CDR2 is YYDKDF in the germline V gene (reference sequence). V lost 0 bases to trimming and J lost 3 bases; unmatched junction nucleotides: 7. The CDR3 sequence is CATSRDPAGGHTEAFF. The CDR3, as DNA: TGTGCCACCAGCAGAGATCCCGCAGGGGGACACACTGAAGCTTTCTTT.

The CDR3 DNA is TGTGCCAGCAGTTTACAAGGACTAAGGGAGCATTTT. Amino acids: CASSLQGLREHF. The V and J genes are TRBV28 and TRBJ1-5; no firm D call. The V gene's germline CDR1 is MDHEN and CDR2 SYDVKM. The length of the CDR3 is 12 residues. V was clipped by 2 bases and J by 14 bases, with 13 bases between them.

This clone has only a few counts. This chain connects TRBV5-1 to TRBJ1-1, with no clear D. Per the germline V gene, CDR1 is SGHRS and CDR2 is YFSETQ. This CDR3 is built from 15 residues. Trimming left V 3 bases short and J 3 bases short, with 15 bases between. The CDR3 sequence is CASSSERDSYTEAFF. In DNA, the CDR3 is TGCGCCAGCAGCTCCGAGCGGGATTCGTACACTGAAGCTTTCTTT.

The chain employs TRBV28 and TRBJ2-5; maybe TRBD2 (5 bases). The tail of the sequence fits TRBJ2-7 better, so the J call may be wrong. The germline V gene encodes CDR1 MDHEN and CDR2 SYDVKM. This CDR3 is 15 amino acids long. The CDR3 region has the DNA TGTGCCAGCAGTTCTTTCGAACTGCGGGCGAACGAGCAGTACTTC. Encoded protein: CASSSFELRANEQYF.

This chain's CDR3 is CASSPVGGEQYF. CDR3 DNA sequence: TGTGCCAGCAGCCCCGTGGGCGGCGAGCAGTACTTC. The gene calls are TRBV7-8 and TRBJ2-7, with D uncertain. CDR1 and CDR2 from the germline V gene are SGHVS and FQNEAQ. CDR3 length: 12 residues. V was shortened by 5 bases and J by 6 bases, with 11 bases between the two germline ends.